The 27 T cell receptor beta chains below were found in one sample sequenced in a study of glioma-infiltrating T cells after dendritic cell vaccination. TCRdb's table, derived via immunoSEQ multiplex PCR, lists solely in-frame clones and lacks some. Of 85,000 to 100,000 clones in the sample, over 75% are singletons; the top ten hold over 2%. As to time point: after dendritic cell vaccination, including at tumor progression/relapse. The starting material was blood, obtained after dendritic cell vaccination. The origin of the receptors is a human donor with glioblastoma.

The chain couples TRBV9 to TRBJ2-2, with a weak D call TRBD2 (5 bases). The germline CDR1 and CDR2 sequences are SGDLS and YYNGEE. The CDR3 extends over 16 amino acids. Trimming removed 0 bases at V and 1 base at J, with 10 bases between. The CDR3 spells CASSVETRRNTGELFF. The CDR3 nucleotides are TGTGCCAGCAGCGTAGAAACTAGAAGGAACACCGGGGAGCTGTTTTTT.

The chain combines TRBV18 with TRBJ1-5, with TRBD1 matching over 11 bases. The length of the CDR3 is 16 residues. V shed 1 base and J 5 bases; nucleotides not matched to a gene: 4. Germline V gene sequence: CDR1 KGHSH, CDR2 LQKENI. In nucleotides, the CDR3 is TGTGCCAGCTCACCACTTCCGGGACAGGGGGATCAGCCCCAGCATTTT. Amino acids: CASSPLPGQGDQPQHF.

This chain uses TRBV5-4 with TRBJ2-3, with D tentatively TRBD1 (7 bases). Per germline, CDR1 SGHNT and CDR2 YYREEE (reference sequence). V lost 4 bases, J lost 5 bases, and 20 bases lay in between. The CDR3 totals 16 residues. CDR3 protein: CASSPGGARGRDTQYF. DNA for the CDR3: TGTGCCAGCAGCCCCGGGGGAGCCAGGGGGAGAGATACGCAGTATTTT.

J is TRBJ1-2 and V is TRBV19, with D possibly TRBD1 on 5 matching bases. The CDR3 totals 13 residues. Trimming shortened V by 5 bases and J by 1 base, and 8 bases separated the two germline ends. The germline V gene has CDR1 LNHDA and CDR2 SQIVND (reference sequence). This chain's CDR3 is CASSLRVNYGYTF. CDR3 in DNA: TGTGCCAGTAGTCTCAGGGTTAACTATGGCTACACCTTC.

V usage is TRBV5-1 and J usage is TRBJ2-1; 8 nucleotides align to TRBD1. This CDR3 contains 14 residues. Germline V gene sequence: CDR1 SGHRS, CDR2 YFSETQ. V shed 3 bases and J 4 bases; nucleotides not matched to a gene: 3. Here the CDR3 DNA reads TGCGCCAGCAGCTCGGGACAGGCTTACAATGAGCAGTTCTTC. As protein: CASSSGQAYNEQFF.

The chain uses TRBV5-3 and TRBJ2-1, with TRBD2 identical over 9 bases. TRBV5-3 is annotated as an ORF whose role is uncertain. V was pared by 1 base and J by 3 bases, with 8 bases of the junction left unmatched. The CDR3 extends over 17 amino acids. The DNA of the CDR3 is TGTGCCAGAAGCTTGAAAAGCGGGGGGCTCTTCTACAATGAGCAGTTCTTC. This encodes CARSLKSGGLFYNEQFF.

The rearrangement uses TRBV15 and TRBJ1-1; D might be TRBD1 (6 bases). The CDR3 is made up of 19 amino acids. Germline lookup yields CDR1 LNHNV and CDR2 YYDKDF (reference sequence). V was pared by 5 bases and J by 1 base, with 26 bases between. DNA of the CDR3: TGTGCCACCAGCGGAACTTCACAGGGAAGTATAGTTAAGAACACTGAAGCTTTCTTT. Residues: CATSGTSQGSIVKNTEAFF. The full variable domain, with the rest looked up from reference TRBV15 and TRBJ1-1, is DAMVIQNPRYQVTQFGKPVTLSCSQTLNHNVMYWYQQKSSQAPKLLFHYYDKDFNNEADTPDNFQSRRPNTSFCFLDIRSPGLGDTAMYLCATSGTSQGSIVKNTEAFFGQGTRLTVV.

The rearrangement links TRBV29-1 to TRBJ1-5; TRBD1 is a possible D gene (6 bases). CDR3 length: 13 residues. The germline CDR1 and CDR2 sequences are SQVTM and ANQGSEA. The V and J ends lost 3 bases and 7 bases respectively, with 13 bases between them. The CDR3 bases are TGCAGCGTTGATGGGGGGGCGAAGCAGCCCCAGCATTTT. It encodes CSVDGGAKQPQHF.

This clone occurred a few times. The chain employs TRBV13 and TRBJ2-7; 7 bases agree with TRBD2. This CDR3 is built from 14 residues. Trimming removed 1 base from V and 6 bases from J; junction bases left unmatched: 6. CDR1 is PRHDT, CDR2 FYEKMQ, per germline (reference sequence). The CDR3 DNA reads TGTGCCAGCAGCTTAGCAGCGGGGATTGGCGAGCAGTACTTC. It encodes CASSLAAGIGEQYF.

The V gene is TRBV6-6, the J gene TRBJ2-3; D gene ambiguous. This CDR3 contains 14 residues. Germline values: CDR1 MNHNY, CDR2 SVGAGI (reference sequence). Trimming removed 5 bases at V and 0 bases at J, with 9 bases between. CDR3 protein: CASSLRASTDTQYF. For the CDR3, the DNA is TGTGCCAGCAGTCTACGAGCTAGCACAGATACGCAGTATTTT.

This chain uses TRBV12-5 with TRBJ2-2; TRBD1 might be the D (6 bases). Germline CDR1 reads LGHNT; CDR2 reads FRNRAP. The CDR3 runs 16 residues. The ends were cut back, 5 bases at V and 7 bases at J, with 20 bases in the middle. The CDR3 region is CASGARQVGSSGELFF. DNA for the CDR3: TGTGCTAGTGGTGCTCGACAGGTCGGGTCCAGCGGGGAGCTGTTTTTT.

This clone was counted between two and nine times. V and J are TRBV4-2 and TRBJ2-6; D unclear. This CDR3 region has 16 residues. The ends were cut back, 1 base at V and 4 bases at J, with 11 bases in the middle. Germline loops: CDR1 LGHNA, CDR2 YNFKEQ. The CDR3 nucleotides are TGTGCCAGCAGCCAAGGGGTGGGCCAAGGGGCCAACGTCCTGACTTTC. It encodes CASSQGVGQGANVLTF.

The chain employs TRBV6-6 and TRBJ2-7; 11 nucleotides match TRBD1. This CDR3 comprises 14 residues. Per germline, CDR1 MNHNY and CDR2 SVGAGI (reference sequence). Unmatched junction bases numbered 5, after V lost 6 bases and J lost 4 bases. The CDR3 DNA reads TGTGCCAGCAGCCGGGACAGGGGGTGGTACGAGCAGTACGTC. Translation: CASSRDRGWYEQYV.

The rearrangement links TRBV7-8 to TRBJ2-3; D may be TRBD2 (7 bases). Trimming stripped 6 bases from V and 6 bases from J, with 19 bases between. CDR1 is SGHVS, CDR2 FQNEAQ, per germline. This CDR3 has 15 residues. CDR3 protein: CASRPWGGEMDTQYF. The CDR3 coding sequence is TGTGCCAGCAGACCATGGGGGGGCGAGATGGATACGCAGTATTTT. The full variable domain, its missing parts supplied by reference TRBV7-8 and TRBJ2-3, is GAGVSQSPRYKVAKRGQDVALRCDPISGHVSLFWYQQALGQGPEFLTYFQNEAQLDKSGLPSDRFFAERPEGSVSTLKIQRTQQEDSAVYLCASRPWGGEMDTQYFGPGTRLTVL.

The rearrangement uses TRBV5-1 and TRBJ2-5; 9 bases map to TRBD1. This CDR3 region has 15 residues. Germline trimming cut 6 bases from V and 5 bases from J; bases unmatched to any gene: 11. Germline CDR1 reads SGHRS; CDR2 reads YFSETQ. The CDR3 DNA is TGCGCCAGCAACCCGACAGGGACAGGGAGGGAGACCCAGTACTTC. Protein product: CASNPTGTGRETQYF.

This chain joins TRBV6-5 and TRBJ1-3, with D unresolved. Per germline, CDR1 MNHEY and CDR2 SVGAGI. Deletions cut 7 bases from V and 0 bases from J, with 13 bases between. CDR3 length: 15 amino acids. CDR3 protein: CASISRLSSGNTIYF. The CDR3 DNA reads as TGTGCCAGCATCTCAAGACTGAGCTCTGGAAACACCATATATTTT.

This clone has a single count. This chain links TRBV6-5 with TRBJ2-3; no reliable D call. CDR3 length: 15 amino acids. Trimming left V 5 bases short and J 0 bases short, with 12 bases between. Germline V gene data show CDR1 as MNHEY and CDR2 as SVGAGI. Written as DNA, the CDR3 is TGTGCCAGCAGTACGGTTCGATCTAGCACAGATACGCAGTATTTT. It is translated as CASSTVRSSTDTQYF.

The chain joins TRBV7-9 to TRBJ1-4, with no clear D. Trimming took 5 bases from V and 1 from J, leaving 11 bases between them. This CDR3 is built from 15 residues. Germline-derived CDR1 and CDR2 are SEHNR and FQNEAQ (reference sequence). The CDR3 protein is CASSGYRETNEKLFF. CDR3 sequence (DNA): TGTGCCAGCAGCGGGTACCGGGAAACTAATGAAAAACTGTTTTTT.

The rearrangement links TRBV30 to TRBJ1-4; weak D call: TRBD1 (5 bases). Trimming took 4 bases from V and 6 from J, leaving 9 bases between them. CDR1 and CDR2 from the germline V gene are GTSNPN and SVGIG (reference sequence). The CDR3 spans 12 residues. The CDR3: CAWKRGDEKLFF. The CDR3 DNA reads TGTGCCTGGAAGCGGGGCGATGAAAAACTGTTTTTT.

The genes are TRBV14 and TRBJ2-2, with 7 bases identical to TRBD2. This CDR3 region has 14 residues. Trimming took 7 bases from V and 7 from J; bases not matched to a gene: 9. Per germline, CDR1 SGHDN and CDR2 FVKESK. The CDR3 nucleotides read TGTGCCAGCACCGGAGGACTAGTTGGCGGGGAGCTGTTTTTT. Amino acids: CASTGGLVGGELFF.

The chain links TRBV9 to TRBJ1-1, with a tentative D call TRBD1 (5 bases). The CDR3 spans 13 residues. In germline, CDR1 is SGDLS, CDR2 YYNGEE. V lost 4 bases and J 5 bases, leaving 12 bases between the germline ends. The CDR3 bases are TGTGCCAGCAGCCAAGGGGAGGGGACTGAAGCTTTCTTT. Translating gives CASSQGEGTEAFF.

J is TRBJ1-4 and V is TRBV6-1; D remains unclear. V was cut by 5 bases and J by 5 bases, with 6 bases left in between. The germline gives CDR1 MNHNS, CDR2 SASEGT. The CDR3 is made up of 12 amino acids. CDR3 nucleotide sequence: TGTGCCAGCAGTCCCCAGAATGAAAAACTGTTTTTT. Its protein product is CASSPQNEKLFF.

V usage is TRBV4-2 and J usage is TRBJ2-3, with TRBD2 identical over 11 bases. The CDR3 loop spans 17 amino acids. CDR1 and CDR2 (germline): LGHNA, YNFKEQ. Losses at the gene ends were 5 bases for V and 4 bases for J; bases not matched to a gene: 11. The CDR3 DNA is TGTGCCAGCAGCACTCAACTAGCGGGAGAGGCCCCAGATACGCAGTATTTT. Translation: CASSTQLAGEAPDTQYF.

This chain connects TRBV19 to TRBJ1-5, with TRBD1 matching 8 bases. The J segment lost 6 bases and the V segment lost 7 bases, leaving 8 bases of the junction unmatched. Per the germline V gene, CDR1 is LNHDA and CDR2 is SQIVND (reference sequence). The CDR3 contains 14 residues. The CDR3 protein is CASTDTGGGQPQHF. CDR3 in DNA: TGTGCCAGTACCGACACAGGGGGAGGTCAGCCCCAGCATTTT.

This chain uses TRBV7-9 with TRBJ2-5, with 7 bases identical to TRBD2. V dropped 5 bases and J dropped 4; count of bases not matched to a gene: 13. Germline CDR1 reads SEHNR; CDR2 reads FQNEAQ (reference sequence). CDR3 length: 16 residues. The CDR3: CASSPSRREWGETQYF. CDR3 nucleotides: TGTGCCAGCAGCCCCTCCCGGCGGGAGTGGGGAGAGACCCAGTACTTC.

This clone was counted only a few times. The chain carries TRBV5-1 and TRBJ2-2; D is ambiguous. V was cut by 5 bases and J by 8 bases, with 13 bases left in between. Germline CDR1 SGHRS, CDR2 YFSETQ. There are 13 residues in the CDR3. The CDR3 spells CASRFPSVGELFF. The CDR3 coding sequence is TGCGCCAGCAGATTCCCCTCGGTTGGGGAGCTGTTTTTT. Supplemented by reference TRBV5-1 and TRBJ2-2, the full variable domain reads KAGVTQTPRYLIKTRGQQVTLSCSPISGHRSVSWYQQTPGQGLQFLFEYFSETQRNKGNFPGRFSGRQFSNSRSEMNVSTLELGDSALYLCASRFPSVGELFFGEGSRLTVL.

The V and J genes are TRBV4-1 and TRBJ1-2, with 8 bases identical to TRBD1. Unmatched junction bases numbered 6, after V lost 2 bases and J lost 4 bases. This CDR3 contains 15 residues. Germline CDR1 is MGHRA and CDR2 is YSYEKL. CDR3 region: CASSQQAGGIYGYTF. Here the CDR3 DNA reads TGCGCCAGCAGCCAACAGGCAGGGGGCATCTATGGCTACACCTTC.